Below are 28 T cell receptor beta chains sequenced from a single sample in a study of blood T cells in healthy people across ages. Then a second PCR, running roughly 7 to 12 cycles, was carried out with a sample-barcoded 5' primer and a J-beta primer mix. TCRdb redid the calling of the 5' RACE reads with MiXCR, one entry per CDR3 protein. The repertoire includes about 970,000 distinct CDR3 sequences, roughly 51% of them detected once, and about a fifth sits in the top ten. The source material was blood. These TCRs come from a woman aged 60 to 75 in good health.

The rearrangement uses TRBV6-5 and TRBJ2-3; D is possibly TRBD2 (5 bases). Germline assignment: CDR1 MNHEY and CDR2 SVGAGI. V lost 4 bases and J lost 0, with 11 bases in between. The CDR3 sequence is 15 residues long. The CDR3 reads CASSLLEPSTDTQYF. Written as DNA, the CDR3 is TGTGCCAGCAGTTTACTAGAGCCTAGCACAGATACGCAGTATTTT.

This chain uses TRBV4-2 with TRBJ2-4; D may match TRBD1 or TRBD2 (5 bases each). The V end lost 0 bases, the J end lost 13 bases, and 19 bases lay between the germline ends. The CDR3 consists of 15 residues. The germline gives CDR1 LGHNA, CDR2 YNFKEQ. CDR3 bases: TGTGCCAGCAGCCAAGAGGGACCCCTTCGGGTGCGGCAGTACTTC. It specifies CASSQEGPLRVRQYF.

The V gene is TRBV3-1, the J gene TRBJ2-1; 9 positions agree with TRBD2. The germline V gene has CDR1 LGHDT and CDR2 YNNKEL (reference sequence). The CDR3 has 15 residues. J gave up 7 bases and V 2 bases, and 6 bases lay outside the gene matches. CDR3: CASSQSSGRLNEQFF. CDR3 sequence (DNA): TGTGCCAGCAGCCAAAGTAGCGGGAGATTGAATGAGCAGTTCTTC.

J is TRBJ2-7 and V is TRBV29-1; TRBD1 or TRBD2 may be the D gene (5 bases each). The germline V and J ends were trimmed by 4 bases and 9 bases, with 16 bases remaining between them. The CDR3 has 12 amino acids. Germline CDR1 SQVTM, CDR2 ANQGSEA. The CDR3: CSVAWGSGGQYF. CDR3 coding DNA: TGCAGCGTTGCCTGGGGGTCCGGAGGGCAGTACTTC.

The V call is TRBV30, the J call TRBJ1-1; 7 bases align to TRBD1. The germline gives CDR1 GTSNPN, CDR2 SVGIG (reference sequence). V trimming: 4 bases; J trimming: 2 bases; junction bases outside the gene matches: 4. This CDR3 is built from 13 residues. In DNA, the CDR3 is TGTGCCTGGACTCAGGGGGGCAACACTGAAGCTTTCTTT. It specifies CAWTQGGNTEAFF.

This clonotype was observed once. DNA for the CDR3: TGTGCCAGCAGCCAAGTCGGAGCATCTGAAGCTTTCTTT. Translating gives CASSQVGASEAFF. The V call is TRBV3-1, the J call TRBJ1-1; D ambiguous. The CDR3 runs to 13 residues. Trimming shortened V by 1 base and J by 6 bases, and 9 bases separated the two germline ends. CDR1 and CDR2 from the germline V gene are LGHDT and YNNKEL (reference sequence).

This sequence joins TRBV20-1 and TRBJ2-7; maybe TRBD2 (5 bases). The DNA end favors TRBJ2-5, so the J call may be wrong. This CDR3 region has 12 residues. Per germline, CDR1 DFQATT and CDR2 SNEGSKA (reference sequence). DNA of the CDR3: TGCGGCTCACTCGGAGGCGGGGAGACCCAGTACTTC. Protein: CGSLGGGETQYF.

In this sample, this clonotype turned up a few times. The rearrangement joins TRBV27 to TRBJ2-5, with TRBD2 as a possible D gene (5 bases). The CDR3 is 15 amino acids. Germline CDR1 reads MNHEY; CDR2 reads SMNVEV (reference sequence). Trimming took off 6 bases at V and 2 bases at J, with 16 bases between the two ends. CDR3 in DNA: TGTGCCAGCAGGACAACCCCCCGGGAACAAGAGACCCAGTACTTC. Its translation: CASRTTPREQETQYF.

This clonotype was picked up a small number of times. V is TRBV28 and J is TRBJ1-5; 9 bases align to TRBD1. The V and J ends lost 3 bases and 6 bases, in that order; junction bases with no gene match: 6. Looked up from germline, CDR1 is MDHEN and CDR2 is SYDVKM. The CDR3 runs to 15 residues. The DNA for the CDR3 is TGTGCCAGCAGTTTCCTCAGACAGGGGGGTCAGCCCCAGCATTTT. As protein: CASSFLRQGGQPQHF.

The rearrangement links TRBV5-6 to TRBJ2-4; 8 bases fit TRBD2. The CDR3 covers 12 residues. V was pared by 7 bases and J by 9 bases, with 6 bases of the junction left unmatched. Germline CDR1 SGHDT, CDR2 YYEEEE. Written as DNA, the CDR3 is TGTGCCAGCTTCTCCCGGGGGGGCATTCAGTACTTC. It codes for CASFSRGGIQYF.

The CDR3 DNA is TGTGCCAGCACCTCTTGGGACAGGGGGTACGAGCAGTACTTC. Translating gives CASTSWDRGYEQYF. This chain joins TRBV12-3 or TRBV12-4 and TRBJ2-7; 11 positions agree with TRBD1. The CDR3 spans 14 residues. The V segment lost 7 bases and the J segment 4 bases; nucleotides outside the gene matches: 6.

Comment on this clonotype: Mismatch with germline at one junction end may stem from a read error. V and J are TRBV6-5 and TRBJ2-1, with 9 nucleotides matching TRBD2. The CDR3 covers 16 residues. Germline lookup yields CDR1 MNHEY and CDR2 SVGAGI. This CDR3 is CPSSKTGAGGPLEQFF. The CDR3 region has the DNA TGTCCCAGCAGTAAGACCGGAGCGGGAGGCCCGTTAGAGCAGTTCTTC.

This CDR3 reads CASSLGPGLSFGYTF. The CDR3 nucleotides read TGTGCCAGCAGTTTAGGACCAGGGCTAAGTTTTGGCTACACCTTC. V and J are TRBV12-3 or TRBV12-4 and TRBJ1-2; D is possibly TRBD1 (5 bases). The CDR3 contains 15 residues. V gave up 1 base and J gave up 7 bases, with 16 bases separating them.

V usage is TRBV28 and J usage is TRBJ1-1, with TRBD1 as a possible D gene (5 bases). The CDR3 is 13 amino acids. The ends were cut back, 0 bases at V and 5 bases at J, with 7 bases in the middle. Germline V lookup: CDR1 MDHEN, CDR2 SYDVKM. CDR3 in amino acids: CASSLWGQTEAFF. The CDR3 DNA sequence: TGTGCCAGCAGTTTATGGGGGCAGACTGAAGCTTTCTTT.

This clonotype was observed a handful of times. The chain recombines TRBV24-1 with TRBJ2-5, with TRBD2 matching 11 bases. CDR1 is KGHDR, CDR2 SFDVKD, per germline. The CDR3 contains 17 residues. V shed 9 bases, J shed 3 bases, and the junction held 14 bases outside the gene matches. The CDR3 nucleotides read TGTGCCACCCCAAGGGATGAACTAGCGGGGGAAAAAGAGACCCAGTACTTC. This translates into CATPRDELAGEKETQYF.

DNA of the CDR3: TGTGCCATCATCCTAATGACTAGCGGCGAAGAGACCCAGTTCTTC. Amino acids: CAIILMTSGEETQFF. The J gene is TRBJ2-1, the V gene TRBV10-3; 9 positions agree with TRBD2. The CDR3 loop spans 15 amino acids. V was clipped by 7 bases and J by 13 bases; unmatched bases: 17. Germline CDR1 ENHRY, CDR2 SYGVKD.

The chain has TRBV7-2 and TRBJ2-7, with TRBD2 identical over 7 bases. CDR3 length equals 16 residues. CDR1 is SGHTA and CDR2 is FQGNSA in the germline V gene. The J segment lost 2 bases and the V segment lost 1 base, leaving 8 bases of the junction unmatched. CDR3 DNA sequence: TGTGCCAGCAGCTTAGAAGGATCAAGCGGGACCTACGAGCAGTACTTC. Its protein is CASSLEGSSGTYEQYF.

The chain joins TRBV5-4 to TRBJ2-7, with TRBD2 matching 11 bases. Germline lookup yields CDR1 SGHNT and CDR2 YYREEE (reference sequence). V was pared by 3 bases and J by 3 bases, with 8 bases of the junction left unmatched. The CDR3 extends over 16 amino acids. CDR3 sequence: CASSSDTSGSFYEQYF. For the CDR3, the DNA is TGTGCCAGCAGCTCCGACACTAGCGGGAGTTTCTACGAGCAGTACTTC.

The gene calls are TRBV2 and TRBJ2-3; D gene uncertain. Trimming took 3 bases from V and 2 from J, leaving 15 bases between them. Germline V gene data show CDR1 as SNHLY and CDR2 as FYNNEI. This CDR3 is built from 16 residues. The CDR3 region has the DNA TGTGCCAGCAGTGACTCTGCGTGGCGGCCCACAGATACGCAGTATTTT. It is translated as CASSDSAWRPTDTQYF.

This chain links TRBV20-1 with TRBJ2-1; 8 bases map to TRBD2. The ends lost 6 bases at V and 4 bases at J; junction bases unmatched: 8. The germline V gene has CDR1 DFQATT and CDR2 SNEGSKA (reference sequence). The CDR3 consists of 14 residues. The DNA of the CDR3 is TGCAGTGCCCCCGCCCAGCGGGGGTACAATGAGCAGTTCTTC. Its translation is CSAPAQRGYNEQFF.

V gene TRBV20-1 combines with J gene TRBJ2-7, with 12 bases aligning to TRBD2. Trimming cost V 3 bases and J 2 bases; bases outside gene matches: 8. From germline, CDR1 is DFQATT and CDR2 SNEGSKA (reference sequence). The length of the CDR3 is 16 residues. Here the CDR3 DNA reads TGCAGTGCTAGTTCCCCTAGCGGGAGGGGAGCCTACGAGCAGTACTTC. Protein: CSASSPSGRGAYEQYF.

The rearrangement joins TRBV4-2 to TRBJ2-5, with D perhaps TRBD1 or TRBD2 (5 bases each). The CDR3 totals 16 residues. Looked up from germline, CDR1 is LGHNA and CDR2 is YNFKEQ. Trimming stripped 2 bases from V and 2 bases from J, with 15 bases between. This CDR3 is CASSQIPGQIQETQYF. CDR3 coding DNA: TGTGCCAGCAGCCAAATCCCGGGGCAGATACAAGAGACCCAGTACTTC.

The CDR3 here is CASSPGTGSTDTQYF. The CDR3 DNA follows: TGTGCCAGCTCACCCGGGACAGGAAGCACAGATACGCAGTATTTT. The rearrangement links TRBV12-3 or TRBV12-4 to TRBJ2-3, with 8 positions matching TRBD1. With 8 bases clipped from V and 0 bases from J, the junction kept 7 bases outside the gene matches. CDR3 length: 15 residues.

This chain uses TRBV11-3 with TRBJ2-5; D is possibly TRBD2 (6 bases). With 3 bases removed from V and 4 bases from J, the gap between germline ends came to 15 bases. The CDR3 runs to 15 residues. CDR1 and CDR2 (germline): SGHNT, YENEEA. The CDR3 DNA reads TGTGCCAGCAGCTTCGATTCGGGAGAGGGAGAGACCCAGTACTTC. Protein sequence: CASSFDSGEGETQYF.

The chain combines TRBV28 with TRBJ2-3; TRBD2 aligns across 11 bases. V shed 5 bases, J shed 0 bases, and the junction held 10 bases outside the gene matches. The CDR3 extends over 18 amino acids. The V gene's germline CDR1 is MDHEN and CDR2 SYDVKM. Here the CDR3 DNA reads TGTGCCAGCAGTCCCGGGACTAGCGGCCGTACTAGCACAGATACGCAGTATTTT. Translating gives CASSPGTSGRTSTDTQYF. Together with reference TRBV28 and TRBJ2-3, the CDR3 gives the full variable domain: DVKVTQSSRYLVKRTGEKVFLECVQDMDHENMFWYRQDPGLGLRLIYFSYDVKMKEKGDIPEGYSVSREKKERFSLILESASTNQTSMYLCASSPGTSGRTSTDTQYFGPGTRLTVL.

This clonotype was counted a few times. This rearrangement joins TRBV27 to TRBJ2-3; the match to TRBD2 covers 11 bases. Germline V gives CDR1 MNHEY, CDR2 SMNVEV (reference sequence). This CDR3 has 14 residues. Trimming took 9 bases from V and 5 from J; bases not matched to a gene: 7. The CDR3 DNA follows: TGTGCCAGTAGTAGCGGGAGGGTGGTAGATACGCAGTATTTT. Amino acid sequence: CASSSGRVVDTQYF.

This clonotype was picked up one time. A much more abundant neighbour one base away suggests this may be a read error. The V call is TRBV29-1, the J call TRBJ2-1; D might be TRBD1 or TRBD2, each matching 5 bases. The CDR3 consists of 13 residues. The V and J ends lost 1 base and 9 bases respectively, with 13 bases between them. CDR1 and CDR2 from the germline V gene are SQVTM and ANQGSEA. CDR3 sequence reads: CSVEVRDLSEQFF. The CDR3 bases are TGCAGCGTTGAAGTCCGGGACCTCAGTGAGCAGTTCTTC.

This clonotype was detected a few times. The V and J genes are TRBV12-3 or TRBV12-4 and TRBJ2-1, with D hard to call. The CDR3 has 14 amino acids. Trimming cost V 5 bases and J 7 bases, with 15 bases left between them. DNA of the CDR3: TGTGCCAGCAGTCGACTGGACGGGCTAAATGAGCAGTTCTTC. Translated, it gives CASSRLDGLNEQFF.